This T cell receptor (beta chain) was found in a study of tumor and adjacent non-tumor tissue in lung cancer (dated by TCRdb to about 2018). Study-level background: Patients with adenocarcinoma (about twelve), squamous cell carcinoma (2) and small cell lung cancer (1) were included in the cohort. The study compared bulk TCRbeta repertoires from lung tumor tissue and matched distant non-tumor lung tissue of approximately 14 lung cancer patients. TCRbeta CDR3 sequencing was performed on about 30 paired specimens, with one tumor sample and one normal lung sample collected per patient. The roughly 15 enrolled patients, of whom some ten were men and 5 were women, were aged about 31 to 80 years and were diagnosed with TNM stage I to III disease. Sequencing produced 130 million or so productive TCRbeta reads in total, an average of approximately 3.9 million reads per sample. Overall study results and their limits: With only roughly 16 patients in the cohort, the authors noted that larger samples and more detailed clinical data are needed. TCR diversity was significantly higher in younger patients, and higher tumor TCR diversity was associated with shorter overall and disease-free survival. Because peripheral blood was not sequenced, the blood TCRbeta repertoires of the lung cancer patients in the study went unexamined. Neither the sequencing platform nor unique molecular identifiers are named or mentioned anywhere in the methods. In normal lung, the top 100 clones accounted for a significantly larger cumulative share of the repertoire than in tumor tissue. Tumor tissue showed significantly greater TCR diversity (inverse Simpson) than normal lung tissue (approximately 430 vs 150, P = 0.0075, Mann-Whitney U test).

Details on this clonotype: Its antigen remains undetermined. Base qualities are not provided; no much larger clone lies one nucleotide away.

Bulk unsorted tissue served as the source for RNA extraction, and RNA quality was assessed using a NanoDrop ND-1000 and an Agilent 2100. For the normal lung samples, distant non-tumor tissue was collected more than 3 cm away from the tumor edge. All donors had newly diagnosed lung cancer, had not received prior chemotherapy, and were admitted for thoracic surgery in China between August and November 2014. Patients who had received previous radiotherapy or chemotherapy, or who had another concurrent cancer, were excluded from the study. Pieces of surgical tissue measuring 1-2 cm3 were kept in RNAlater solution and held at -80 degrees C until needed. Trimming costs V 9 bases and J 3 bases, and their ends lie 18 bases apart. Looking up the germline V gene yields CDR1 MNHEY and CDR2 SVGAGI. The CDR3 starts with the cysteine, ends with the phenylalanine, and has 15 residues. The only DNA kept is the CDR3, 45 bases in frame from the first base.

Receptor libraries were prepared by multiplex PCR. Sequencing was performed on an Illumina HiSeq 2500. TCRbeta libraries were built by three rounds of nested PCR using primers (Table S4), following protocols modified from ARM-PCR. Before sequencing, PCR products of 200-500 bp were excised from the gel and purified with the QIAquick gel extraction kit. Per the authors' processing: Reads were cleaned with Trimmomatic, merged with FLASH into complete CDR3 sequences, and assigned to V(D)J germline segments with MiTCR. VDJtools was used to compute clonal diversity as the inverse Simpson's index. In-frame sequences without a premature stop codon were defined as productive reads. Through fastp at Q25 and MiXCR, TCRdb rebuilt clones from the public reads, retaining in-frame beta chains. Rows matching on CDR3 protein sequence are summarized as one entry with the most common DNA and genes. The V and J calls and clone size are TCRdb's, not the authors'. For this sample there are approximately 79,000 distinct CDR3 sequences; over 65% appear just once. The ten largest clones add up to roughly 37% of the sample.

This sequence originates from a man between 65 and 85 years old with non-small cell lung cancer. The sequencing input was distant non-tumor lung tissue. Recombination linked TRBV6-5 to TRBJ2-4; no D segment can be confidently identified. The CDR3 has the sequence CASCWGSSGKNIQYF. The DNA sequence is given as TGTGCCAGTTGCTGGGGAAGTTCGGGCAAAAACATTCAGTACTTC.